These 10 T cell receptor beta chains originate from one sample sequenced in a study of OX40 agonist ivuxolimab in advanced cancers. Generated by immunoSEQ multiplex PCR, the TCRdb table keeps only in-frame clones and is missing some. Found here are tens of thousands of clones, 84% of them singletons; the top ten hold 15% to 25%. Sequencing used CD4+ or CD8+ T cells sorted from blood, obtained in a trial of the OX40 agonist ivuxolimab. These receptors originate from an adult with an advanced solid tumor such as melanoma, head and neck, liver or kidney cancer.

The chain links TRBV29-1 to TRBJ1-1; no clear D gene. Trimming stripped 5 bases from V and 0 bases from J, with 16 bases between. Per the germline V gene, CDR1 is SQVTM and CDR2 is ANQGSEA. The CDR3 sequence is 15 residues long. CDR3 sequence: CSVFPPPPMNTEAFF. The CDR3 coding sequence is TGCAGCGTTTTCCCGCCCCCTCCCATGAACACTGAAGCTTTCTTT. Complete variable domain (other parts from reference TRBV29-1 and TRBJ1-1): SAVISQKPSRDICQRGTSLTIQCQVDSQVTMMFWYRQQPGQSLTLIATANQGSEATYESGFVIDKFPISRPNLTFSTLTVSNMSPEDSSIYLCSVFPPPPMNTEAFFGQGTRLTVV.

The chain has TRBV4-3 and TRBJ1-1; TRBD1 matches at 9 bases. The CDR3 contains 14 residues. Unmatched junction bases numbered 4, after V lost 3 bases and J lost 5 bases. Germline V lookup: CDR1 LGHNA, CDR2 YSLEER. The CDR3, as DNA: TGCGCCAGCAGCCACGGGACAGGGCGAACTGAAGCTTTCTTT. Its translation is CASSHGTGRTEAFF.

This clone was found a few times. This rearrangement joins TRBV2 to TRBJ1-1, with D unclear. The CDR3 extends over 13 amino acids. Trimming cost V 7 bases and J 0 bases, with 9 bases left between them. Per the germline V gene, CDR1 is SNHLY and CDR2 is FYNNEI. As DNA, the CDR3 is TGTGCCAGCATTGATAGGGTGAACACTGAAGCTTTCTTT. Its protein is CASIDRVNTEAFF. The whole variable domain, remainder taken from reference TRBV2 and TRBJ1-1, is EPEVTQTPSHQVTQMGQEVILRCVPISNHLYFYWYRQILGQKVEFLVSFYNNEISEKSEIFDDQFSVERPDGSNFTLKIRSTKLEDSAMYFCASIDRVNTEAFFGQGTRLTVV.

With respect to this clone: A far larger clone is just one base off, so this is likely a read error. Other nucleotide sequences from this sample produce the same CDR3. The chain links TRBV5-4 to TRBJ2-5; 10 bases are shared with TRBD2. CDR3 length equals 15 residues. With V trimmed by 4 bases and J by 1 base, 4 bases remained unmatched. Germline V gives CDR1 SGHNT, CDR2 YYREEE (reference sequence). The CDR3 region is CASSQERGGQETQYF. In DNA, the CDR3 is TGTGCCAGCAGCCAAGAGCGGGGGGGCCAAGAGACCCAGTACTTC.

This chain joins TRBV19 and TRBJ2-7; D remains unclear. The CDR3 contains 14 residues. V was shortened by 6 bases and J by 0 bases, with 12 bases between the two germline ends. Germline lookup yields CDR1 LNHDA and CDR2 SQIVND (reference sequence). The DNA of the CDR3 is TGTGCCAGTAGCCCCGCAGTGAGCTCCTACGAGCAGTACTTC. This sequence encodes CASSPAVSSYEQYF. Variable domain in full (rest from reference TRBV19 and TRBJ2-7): DGGITQSPKYLFRKEGQNVTLSCEQNLNHDAMYWYRQDPGQGLRLIYYSQIVNDFQKGDIAEGYSVSREKKESFPLTVTSAQKNPTAFYLCASSPAVSSYEQYFGPGTRLTVT.

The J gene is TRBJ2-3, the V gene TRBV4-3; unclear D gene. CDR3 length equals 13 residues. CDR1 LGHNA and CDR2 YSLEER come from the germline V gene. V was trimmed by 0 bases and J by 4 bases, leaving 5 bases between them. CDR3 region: CASSQERPDTQYF. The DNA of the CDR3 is TGCGCCAGCAGCCAAGAGAGACCAGATACGCAGTATTTT.

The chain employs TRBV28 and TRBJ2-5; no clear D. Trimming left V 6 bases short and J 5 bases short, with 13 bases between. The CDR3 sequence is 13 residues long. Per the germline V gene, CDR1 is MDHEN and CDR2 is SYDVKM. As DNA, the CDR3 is TGTGCCAGCAGCACCCCCCTGAGGGAGACCCAGTACTTC. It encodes CASSTPLRETQYF.

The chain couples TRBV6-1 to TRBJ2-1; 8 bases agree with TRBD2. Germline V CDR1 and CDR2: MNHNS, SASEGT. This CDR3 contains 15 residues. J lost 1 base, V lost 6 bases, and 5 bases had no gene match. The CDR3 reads CASRTGGLSYNEQFF. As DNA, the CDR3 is TGTGCCAGCAGGACGGGAGGGCTGTCCTACAATGAGCAGTTCTTC.

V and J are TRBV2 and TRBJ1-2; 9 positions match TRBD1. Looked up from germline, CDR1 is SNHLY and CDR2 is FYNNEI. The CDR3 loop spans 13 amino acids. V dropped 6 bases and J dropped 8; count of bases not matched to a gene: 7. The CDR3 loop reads CASSVDRGYGYTF. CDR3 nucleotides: TGTGCCAGCAGCGTGGACAGGGGTTACGGCTACACCTTC.

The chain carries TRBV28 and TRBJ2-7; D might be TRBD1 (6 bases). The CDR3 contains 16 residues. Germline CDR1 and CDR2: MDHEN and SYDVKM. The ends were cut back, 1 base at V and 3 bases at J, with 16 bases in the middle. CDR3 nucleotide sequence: TGTGCCAGCAGTTTATTTGGGACATTCTCTATCTACGAGCAGTACTTC. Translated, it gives CASSLFGTFSIYEQYF.